This T cell receptor beta chain derives from a study of blood T cell repertoires in COVID-19. Assay: immunoSEQ multiplex PCR; the TCRdb copy retains only in-frame clones and omits some. The sample includes approximately 190,000 clones, about 80% of them seen just once. CDR1 and CDR2 (germline): SNHLY, FYNNEI. This CDR3 comprises 13 residues. V lost 4 bases and J lost 4, with 10 bases in between. The sequenced material came from peripheral blood. The chain uses TRBV2 and TRBJ1-2, with D perhaps TRBD1 (5 bases). This sequence was found in a man aged 60 to 75 with acute or convalescent COVID-19. The CDR3 is CASSVGVVYGYTF. CDR3 sequence (DNA): TGTGCCAGCAGTGTAGGGGTTGTCTATGGCTACACCTTC.